This T cell receptor (beta chain) was identified in a study of cytomegalovirus exposure and HLA in healthy donors. For the study at large: Earlier sequencing of about 179 million T cells yielded under 120 million unique TCR beta sequences.

A note on this clone: Its antigen remains unidentified.

60 Vbeta and 13 Jbeta primers were used in PCR. The data were produced by immunoSEQ multiplex PCR, yet TCRdb's version contains in-frame clones alone and is incomplete. The sample lists over 95,000 clones, 60% to 80% occurring once. Study findings and constraints: The study put 160 or so TCR beta chains on its list as cytomegalovirus-associated. Among TCR beta chains of equal frequency, HLA-associated ones were more clonally expanded in a later analysis.

V was trimmed by 6 bases and J by 2 bases, leaving 17 bases between them. CDR1 is SGHVS and CDR2 is FNYEAQ in the germline V gene. The CDR3 is 16 amino acids. The V and J genes are TRBV7-6 and TRBJ1-3; weak D call: TRBD1 (6 bases). This TCR was recovered from a man aged 35-49 years in good health and CMV-seronegative. Sequenced: PBMCs. The CDR3 reads CASSPTPDRPGNTIYF. CDR3 nucleotide sequence: TGTGCCAGCAGTCCTACTCCTGACAGGCCTGGAAACACCATATATTTT.